This T cell receptor beta chain derives from a study of T-cell memory formation after mild COVID-19. Looking at the study overall: TCR clusters largely stayed donor specific.

Germline V gives CDR1 SGHNT, CDR2 YYREEE (reference sequence). The ends lost 0 bases at V and 5 bases at J; junction bases unmatched: 4. This CDR3 is built from 14 residues. This clonotype was seen only a few times. TCRdb fed the 5' RACE reads into MiXCR, producing one record per CDR3 protein. The sample has some 330,000 distinct CDR3 sequences, roughly 21% seen once. The sequenced sample was PBMCs or a T cell subset sorted from them (not recorded which). This rearrangement joins TRBV5-4 to TRBJ2-7; 8 nucleotides match TRBD2. The clonotype was recovered from an adult woman who had mild COVID-19 (a few samples of this study predate the infection). Cell type and time point are not known. This CDR3 is CASSLGRGVNEQYF. The DNA of the CDR3 is TGTGCCAGCAGCTTGGGGCGGGGGGTCAACGAGCAGTACTTC.